This T cell receptor beta chain was sequenced in a study of cytomegalovirus exposure and HLA in healthy donors (dated by TCRdb to about 2017). General notes on the study: According to an earlier analysis of 587 of the donors, about 179 million T cells yielded roughly 110 million unique TCR beta sequences and around 280 Gb of sequence data. Approximately 300 gigabases of sequencing data and roughly 80 million unique TCR sequences made up an early release that covered roughly 670 HLA-typed donors. The genetic ancestry cluster associated with self-reported Caucasian donors included roughly 84% of the approximately 430 genotyped donors. The study was designed to test whether signatures of past pathogen exposure could be identified by cataloging public T cell receptors. The study profiled the T cell repertoires of 666 subjects by immunosequencing and related them to cytomegalovirus serostatus. Besides the first cohort of 666 subjects, a separate validation cohort made up of 90 to 150 different subjects was used. The study combined high-throughput TCR immunosequencing, statistical association of individual TCRs with disease status, and machine learning to predict cytomegalovirus infection status. A later analysis re-analyzed previously published TCR beta repertoires from 500 to 700 donors and added high-resolution HLA genotyping to study TCR occurrence patterns. Rather than drawing on any new phenotypic data, the later analysis identified candidate immune exposures from TCR beta sequences and the way those sequences occurred across donors. In an earlier analysis of 587 of the donors, high-throughput TCR beta sequencing was used to judge whether each TCR beta V gene segment behaved as functional or pseudogenic. Donor age, sex, ethnicity and CMV serostatus were compiled alongside the repertoire data. A later genetic analysis used genome-wide SNP genotypes for about 55% of the 666 donors, treating that subset as a discovery cohort. Every repertoire in the discovery cohort had been generated on one and the same sequencing platform. HLA typing included class I and class II loci at four-digit resolution. The number of typed donors differed by locus: roughly 629-640 for A, B, C, DRB1 and DQB1; some 500 for DQA1; approximately 600 for DPA1; and about 470 for DPB1. Five DR-DQ haplotypes were treated as single units for association and clustering because of strong linkage in the cohort. Among 398 genotyped donors of the cohort, an average of around 240,000 unique TCR beta nucleotide sequences were sequenced per donor, around 20% of them non-productive. Overall study outcomes, separate from this receptor: In a later analysis, HLA-associated TCR beta chains showed more clonal expansion and lower generation probabilities than non-associated chains that were equally common. In an earlier analysis of approximately 590 of the donors, most TCR beta V segments appeared in productive rearrangements about 87% or about 30% of the time, broadly matching IMGT annotations. The sequencing pipeline was judged likely to have produced a cluster of highly shared sequence variants as a technical artifact. In a later genetic analysis, fewer N-insertions in productive TCRs were reported among donors in an Asian-associated ancestry cluster than the roughly 700-donor mean. In both the original and validation cohorts, the classifier was reported to diagnose cytomegalovirus status with high specificity and sensitivity. In the study, about 150 TCR beta chains were listed as associated with cytomegalovirus. A later genetic analysis associated a missense DCLRE1C variant with V-gene and J-gene trimming of TCR beta chains, and an independent cohort replicated the association. Linkage disequilibrium might explain the correlated functional status among segregating V segments, but an unknown experimental factor could not be excluded. Strong co-occurrence of HLA alleles, especially DR and DQ, made assigning TCR associations to individual alleles difficult. In a later analysis, most CMV-associated TCR beta chains were found to appear HLA-restricted, with HLA associations seemingly driven largely by CMV exposure. The authors suggested that the approach could potentially be extended to other disease states and immunological phenotypes. A further reported finding was that TCR beta sequences accurately predicted the HLA-A and HLA-B alleles for most subjects in the first cohort. Most TCR sequences were observed very rarely across donors, whereas some public TCRs were present in many individuals. CMV serostatus was the only immune exposure information available for the cohort. A few of the identified cytomegalovirus-associated TCR beta chains were confirmed in vitro to be specific for cytomegalovirus antigens. Because HLA typing was unavailable for some donors at each locus, only the typed subset was used in association tests. A later analysis found that TCR association rates varied across HLA loci, with DRB1 alleles showing the most associated TCRs and HLA-C alleles the fewest. Specific HLA alleles were associated with around 18,000 TCR beta sequences at a false discovery rate of 0.05 in a later analysis. This cohort had only TCR beta chains sequenced, and the lack of alpha or paired-chain data limited which features could be detected. Several of the top co-occurrence clusters appeared to be linked to parvovirus B19, influenza, CMV and Epstein-Barr virus, according to a later analysis. Because counts were too low, roughly 16 rarely observed V segments, including chromosome 9 orphons, were left out of the earlier analysis of 500 to 750 of the donors. The presence/absence analyses assumed that sequencing depth was roughly uniform across donors, and that assumption may not be true. Some IMGT-functional V segments, including TRBV6-2 and TRBV6-3, could not be told apart with the 87-base-pair reads, so those segments were excluded.

The receptor library was made with the immunoSEQ multiplex PCR assay. A mixture of 60 forward primers for TCR Vbeta segments and 13 reverse primers for TCR Jbeta segments was used in the multiplex PCR. A multiplex PCR assay on genomic DNA amplified the CDR3 region of rearranged TCR beta genes. The Illumina HiSeq System was used to sequence the amplified TCR beta libraries as 87-base-pair reads. In the paper's pipeline: A later analysis tallied roughly 80 million unique TCR beta chains across the 640 or so repertoires, and approximately 12 million of those chains were shared by two or more donors. Raw reads were error-corrected and collapsed into unique sequences by a nearest-neighbor algorithm in which closely related sequences were merged to remove PCR and sequencing errors. CDR3 sequences were aligned to IMGT reference sequences to assign V, D and J gene segments. For a sequence to be retained, at least a six-nucleotide match to both a V gene segment and a J gene segment was required. A rearrangement counted as productive if the CDR3 had no stop codons and remained in frame with V and J, and every other rearrangement counted as non-productive. Following IMGT convention, CDR3 was defined as the stretch from the second conserved V-encoded cysteine to the conserved J-encoded phenylalanine. The earlier analysis of fewer than 750 of the donors excluded sequences that lacked an unambiguous match to a single V gene segment. An earlier analysis of just under 600 of the donors called V segments functional above 56.7% productive rearrangements and segregating when the between-donor standard deviation exceeded 5%. To diagnose cytomegalovirus status from the catalog of TCR beta chain sequences, a statistical classification framework was built. V and J gene assignment, in a later analysis, came from comparing TCR nucleotide sequences with IMGT/GENE-DB human TR gene sequences. A later analysis assigned CDR3 sequences and most-parsimonious VDJ recombination scenarios with the TCRdist pipeline. In a later analysis, each TCR beta chain was defined by its CDR3 amino acid sequence together with its V-gene family, and reads without a unique V-gene family were excluded. In a later analysis, 500 to 650 highly shared, low-generation-probability nucleotide sequences were removed to address suspected cross-contamination and a sequencing artifact. A later analysis calculated a clonal expansion index for each public chain from normalized within-repertoire ranks of inferred template counts. Generation probabilities in a later analysis came from a VDJ recombination model fitted to out-of-frame rearrangements, and those results were checked against IGoR. Hypergeometric tests were used in a later analysis to score TCR-TCR, TCR-HLA and TCR-CMV co-occurrence, with a repertoire-size bias correction applied to the TCR pairs. To estimate false discovery rates, a later analysis permuted the HLA or CMV assignments 20 times. In a later analysis, co-occurring TCRs were grouped with DBSCAN, and TCRdist sequence similarity was added when clustering was performed within HLA-allele-positive subsets. Repertoires with fewer than 30,000 or more than 120,000 public chains, plus five repertoires with anomalous nucleotide sharing, were excluded from co-occurrence clustering. TCRdb retrieved this table from immuneACCESS and kept in-frame rearrangements only. Not all clones are present; in checked studies, unresolved V genes account for under half, and no reason is known for the remainder. D and trimming come from the DNA, and the V and J calls and clone size come from that table. The sample table shows 110,000 to 150,000 clones, and around 9.6% are seen once. The ten largest clones represent 1.5% to 2% of the sample.

The cohort comprised 550 to 700 healthy bone marrow donors. At the time of sampling, all cohort members were nominally healthy, though unrecorded immune exposures were likely present. The donor tested CMV seronegative, placing the donor among the approximately 360 seronegative members of the cohort. Every donor gave a peripheral blood sample, and the peripheral blood mononuclear cells from that sample were used for TCR beta sequencing. Genomic DNA was extracted from the blood cell samples with the Qiagen DNeasy Blood Extraction Kit. Inclusive of the bounding cysteine and phenylalanine, the CDR3 is 15 residues long. Of the read, only the CDR3 DNA is kept; its 45 bases are in frame from base 1. CDR1 and CDR2 are read off the germline V gene (reference sequence) as SGHNT and YYREEE. V is cut back by 4 bases and J by 4 bases, with 9 bases in the junction unmatched. A few counts support this clone. No cognate antigen has been identified for it. No quality values exist for individual bases; no much larger clone is one base distant.

The specimen was PBMCs. The rearranged segments are TRBV5-4 and TRBJ1-2, with TRBD1 identical over 8 junction bases. The TCR was taken from a male donor in good health and CMV-seronegative. The CDR3 is CASSPRQGISYGYTF. The DNA sequence is TGTGCCAGCAGCCCAAGACAGGGGATCTCCTATGGCTACACCTTC.